The TCR beta chain under discussion was sequenced for a study of early T cells in non-severe SARS-CoV-2 infection. Study as a whole: Sequencing targeted bulk RNA from unsorted whole blood, leaving chains unpaired. Study outcomes and limitations: Matches to VDJdb favored anti-spike CD8 responses and missed private and CD4 specificities.

CDR3 length: 17 residues. Germline V gene data show CDR1 as ENHRY and CDR2 as SYGVKD. V was clipped by 0 bases and J by 0 bases, with 15 bases between them. The library protocol tagged individual cDNA molecules with unique molecular identifiers. In TCRdb, the 5' RACE reads were re-called with MiXCR into one record per CDR3 protein. The table lists tens of thousands of distinct CDR3 sequences, 5.8% of them singletons. There are many counts of this clonotype. The target antigen is unknown. This chain links TRBV10-3 with TRBJ2-7; D gene unclear. The specimen sequenced was whole blood. The clonotype comes from an adult who was a healthcare worker with PCR-confirmed SARS-CoV-2 infection or an uninfected control (not recorded which). CDR3 protein: CAISESIVGSNSYEQYF. As DNA, the CDR3 is TGTGCCATCAGTGAGTCGATCGTCGGCAGTAACTCCTACGAGCAGTACTTC.